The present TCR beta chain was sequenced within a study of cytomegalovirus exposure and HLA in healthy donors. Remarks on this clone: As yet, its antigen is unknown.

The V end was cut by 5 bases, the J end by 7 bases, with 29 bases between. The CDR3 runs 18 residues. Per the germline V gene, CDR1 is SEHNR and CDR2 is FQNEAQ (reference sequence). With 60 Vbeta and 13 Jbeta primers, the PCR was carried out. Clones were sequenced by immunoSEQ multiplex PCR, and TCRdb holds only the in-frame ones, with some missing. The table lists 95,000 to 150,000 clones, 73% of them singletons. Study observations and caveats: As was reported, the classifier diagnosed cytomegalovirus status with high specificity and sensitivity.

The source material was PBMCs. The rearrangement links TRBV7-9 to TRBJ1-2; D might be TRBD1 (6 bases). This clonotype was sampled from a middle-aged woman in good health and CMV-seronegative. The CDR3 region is CASSHGGPLFPRMGGYTF. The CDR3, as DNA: TGTGCCAGCAGCCATGGGGGCCCGCTATTTCCTCGTATGGGTGGCTACACCTTC.